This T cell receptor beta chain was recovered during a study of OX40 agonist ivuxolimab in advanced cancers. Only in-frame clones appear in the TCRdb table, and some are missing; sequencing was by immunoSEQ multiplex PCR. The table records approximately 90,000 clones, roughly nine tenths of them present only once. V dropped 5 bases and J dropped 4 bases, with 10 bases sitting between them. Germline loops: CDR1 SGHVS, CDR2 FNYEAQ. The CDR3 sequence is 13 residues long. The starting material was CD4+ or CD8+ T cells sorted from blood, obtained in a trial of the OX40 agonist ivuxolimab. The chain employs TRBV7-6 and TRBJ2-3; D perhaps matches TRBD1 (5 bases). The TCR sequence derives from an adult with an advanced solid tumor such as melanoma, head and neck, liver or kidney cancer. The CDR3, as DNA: TGTGCCAGCAGCAAGACAGTCTCAGATACGCAGTATTTT. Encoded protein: CASSKTVSDTQYF.